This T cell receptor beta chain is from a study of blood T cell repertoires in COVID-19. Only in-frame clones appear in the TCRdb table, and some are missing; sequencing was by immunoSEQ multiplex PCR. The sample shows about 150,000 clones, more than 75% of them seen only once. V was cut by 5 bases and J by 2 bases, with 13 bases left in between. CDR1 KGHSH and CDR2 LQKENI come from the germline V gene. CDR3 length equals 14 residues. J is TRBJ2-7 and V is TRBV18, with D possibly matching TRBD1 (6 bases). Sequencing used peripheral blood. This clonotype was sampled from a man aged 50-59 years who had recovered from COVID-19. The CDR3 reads CASSTDRNAYEQYF. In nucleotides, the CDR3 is TGTGCCAGCTCAACAGACAGGAATGCCTACGAGCAGTACTTC.